This T cell receptor beta chain was recorded in a study of CD8+ T cells in alopecia areata. The sequencing template was cDNA reverse transcribed from extracted RNA. The repertoire was sequenced with immunoSEQ multiplex PCR; TCRdb's copy has only in-frame clones and lacks some. The table shows around 270,000 clones, with roughly 64% occurring only once. Study results and caveats: Having one nonresponder leaves uncertain how baseline CD8+ expansion relates to response.

Germline values: CDR1 GTSNPN, CDR2 SVGIG (reference sequence). V was clipped by 5 bases and J by 4 bases, with 17 bases between them. The CDR3 is made up of 14 amino acids. A note on this clone: Its antigen is unknown.

Treatment reported: oral pan-JAK inhibitor, 5-10 mg twice daily. The receptor was isolated from a human donor with alopecia areata. This sample comprised CD4+ T cells sorted from blood, obtained at week 24, from a patient treated with tofacitinib. V usage is TRBV30 and J usage is TRBJ1-1; D uncertain. This CDR3 is CAWVAGRRPTEAFF. The CDR3 DNA follows: TGTGCCTGGGTCGCGGGCAGGCGGCCCACTGAAGCTTTCTTT.